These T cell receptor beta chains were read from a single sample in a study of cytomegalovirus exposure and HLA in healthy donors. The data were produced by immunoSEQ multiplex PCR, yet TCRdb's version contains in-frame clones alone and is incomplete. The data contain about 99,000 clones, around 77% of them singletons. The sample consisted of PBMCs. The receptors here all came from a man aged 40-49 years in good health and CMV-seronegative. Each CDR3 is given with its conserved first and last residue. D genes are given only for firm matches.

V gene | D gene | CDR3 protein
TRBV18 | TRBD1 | CASSRIRTGSKDTQYF
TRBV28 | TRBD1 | CASSLPGTGETQYF
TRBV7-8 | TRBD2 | CASSLAGGPSNTGELFF
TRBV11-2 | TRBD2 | CASKRGGGLAGGRETQYF
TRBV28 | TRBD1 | CASSQPGQGWDEQYF
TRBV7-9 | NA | CASSVGSAVPGRGYTF
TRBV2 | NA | CASSDDMNTEAFF
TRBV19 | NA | CASSILMNTEAFF
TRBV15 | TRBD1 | CATSRPPGQGAGSPLHF
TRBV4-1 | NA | CASSQDHAGPYGYTF
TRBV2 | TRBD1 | CASKNSGTGGGQYF
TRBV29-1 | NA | CSVGRGSETQYF
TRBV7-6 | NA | CASSLVRGAGANVLTF
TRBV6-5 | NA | CASSSNPDRGYTF
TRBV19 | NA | CASSIRRQRDTEAFF
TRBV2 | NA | CASGGASYEQYF
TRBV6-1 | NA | CASSDPFGHPYEQYF
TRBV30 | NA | CAWSASGYEQYF
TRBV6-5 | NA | CASSSERRSPLHF
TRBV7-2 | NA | CASSLVGLPMNQPQHF
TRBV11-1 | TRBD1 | CASSPMGGDSYTEAFF
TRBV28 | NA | CASSLLGKGGDSSSNQPQHF
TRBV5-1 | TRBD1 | CASSLGIQGADNSPLHF
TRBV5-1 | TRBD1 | CASSSTGGPNEKLFF
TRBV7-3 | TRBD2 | CASSFGLAGGRRGGNEQFF
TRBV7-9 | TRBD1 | CASSLYQGAADTQYF
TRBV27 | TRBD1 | CASSLYPGQGAGIQYF
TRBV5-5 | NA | CASSIGLSTGELFF
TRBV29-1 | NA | CSVEGPGTSETQYF
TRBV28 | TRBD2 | CASHATGTSFYNEQFF
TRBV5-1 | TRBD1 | CASSLGQGGELFF
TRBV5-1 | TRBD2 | CASSFGLAGAGDTQYF
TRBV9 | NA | CASSETGSSYEQYF
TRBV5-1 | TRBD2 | CASSLMAGGLNEQFF
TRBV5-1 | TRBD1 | CASSLARGQMFTGELFF
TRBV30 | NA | CASPAAGAFGEKLFF
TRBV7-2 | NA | CASSFSGAIGGELFF
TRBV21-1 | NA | CASSKGRDRPSYEQYF
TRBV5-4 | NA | CASSTKQGEFQYF
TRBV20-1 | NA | CSMTENTEAFF
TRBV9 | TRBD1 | CASSPGGTGGYGQYF
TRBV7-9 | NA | CASSFRSDTEAFF
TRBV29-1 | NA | CSVEPGGNGAFF
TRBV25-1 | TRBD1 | CASSGTGGTDTQYF
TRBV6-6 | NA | CASTRAGGTEAFF
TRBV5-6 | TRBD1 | CASSLGQAFADTQYF
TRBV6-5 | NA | CATKRGMNTEAFF
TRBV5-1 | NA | CASSFVRAQSYEQYF